The 7 T cell receptor beta chains presented below share a single source sample, sequenced in a study of CD8 T cells in Susac syndrome. It was with random hexamers that 0.5 to 1 ug RNA was reverse transcribed. TCRdb redid the calling of the immunoSEQ multiplex PCR reads with MiXCR, one entry per CDR3 protein. Here the sample spans some 240,000 distinct CDR3 sequences, 95% to 97% being singletons. The sequenced material came from CD4+ T cells from PBMCs. The receptors derive from a human donor with Susac syndrome.

The J gene is TRBJ2-7, the V gene TRBV4-1; TRBD2 agrees at 13 bases. The CDR3 consists of 18 residues. Trimming took 1 base from V and 2 from J; bases not matched to a gene: 8. Germline V gene lookup returns CDR1 MGHRA and CDR2 YSYEKL. For the CDR3, the DNA is TGCGCCAGCAGCCAAGGGACTAGCGGGAGTGTTGGGACCTACGAGCAGTACTTC. This gives the protein CASSQGTSGSVGTYEQYF.

This chain links TRBV7-9 with TRBJ2-5, with TRBD1 matching over 9 bases. Trimming at V came to 6 bases and at J to 5 bases, leaving 7 bases not matched to a gene. The CDR3 contains 14 residues. Germline V gene sequence: CDR1 SEHNR, CDR2 FQNEAQ (reference sequence). The CDR3 DNA follows: TGTGCCAGCAGACTCGGACAGGGGTGGGAGACCCAGTACTTC. Protein product: CASRLGQGWETQYF. The variable domain in full, completed from reference TRBV7-9 and TRBJ2-5, reads DTGVSQNPRHKITKRGQNVTFRCDPISEHNRLYWYRQTLGQGPEFLTYFQNEAQLEKSRLLSDRFSAERPKGSFSTLEIQRTEQGDSAMYLCASRLGQGWETQYFGPGTRLLVL.

This CDR3 reads CASSPGLVWEQYF. CDR3 nucleotides: TGTGCCAGCAGCCCGGGACTAGTATGGGAGCAGTACTTC. V usage is TRBV27 and J usage is TRBJ2-7; TRBD2 matches at 8 bases. The CDR3 runs to 13 residues. Germline CDR1 reads MNHEY; CDR2 reads SMNVEV (reference sequence). Trimming removed 6 bases from V and 7 bases from J; junction bases left unmatched: 8.

The gene calls are TRBV20-1 and TRBJ2-1; D call uncertain. V shed 6 bases and J shed 6 bases, with 9 bases lying between them. Germline lookup yields CDR1 DFQATT and CDR2 SNEGSKA (reference sequence). The CDR3 runs to 11 residues. The CDR3 is CSALRGNEQFF. As DNA, the CDR3 is TGCAGTGCGTTGAGAGGCAATGAGCAGTTCTTC.

This CDR3 reads CAWSSATGGRGYTF. CDR3 bases: TGTGCCTGGAGCTCCGCGACAGGGGGACGTGGCTACACCTTC. The chain combines TRBV30 with TRBJ1-2; 9 nucleotides match TRBD1. Looked up from germline, CDR1 is GTSNPN and CDR2 is SVGIG (reference sequence). Trimming cost V 3 bases and J 7 bases; bases outside gene matches: 9. The CDR3 is 14 amino acids.

This clonotype was recorded once. CDR3 sequence (DNA): TGTGCCAGCTCACCACCGGTCCCGGGGGCAGAGACCCAGTACTTC. Its protein product is CASSPPVPGAETQYF. The rearrangement joins TRBV18 to TRBJ2-5; D is tentatively TRBD1 or TRBD2 (6 bases each). The germline CDR1 and CDR2 sequences are KGHSH and LQKENI. The CDR3 totals 15 residues. V was cut by 0 bases and J by 4 bases, with 12 bases left in between.

The chain is built from TRBV18 and TRBJ2-1; 7 nucleotides align to TRBD1. Per germline, CDR1 KGHSH and CDR2 LQKENI. The CDR3 loop spans 16 amino acids. Trimming removed 2 bases from V and 2 bases from J; junction bases left unmatched: 6. Written as DNA, the CDR3 is TGTGCCAGCTCACCATCGTCAGGGGGAACCTACAATGAGCAGTTCTTC. It translates to CASSPSSGGTYNEQFF.